The text below deals with one T cell receptor (beta chain). Its target is not known. With the Oncomine TCR Beta short-read assay, DNA from cultured CD4+ T cells was sequenced. CD4+ T cells were cultured, and genomic DNA was extracted from them. Using its own MiXCR run on the PCR reads, TCRdb lists one record per CDR3 protein. The sample lists some 10,000 distinct CDR3 sequences; roughly 43% were seen once. Treatment in this sample: approximately 11-day PBMC culture with coronavirus spike peptide pools or control peptides (ViraFEST assay). Expansion of antigen-specific T cells with peptide pools by ViraFEST preceded sequencing of TCRs. The CDR3 consists of 15 residues. Trimming took off 4 bases at V and 0 bases at J, with 11 bases between the two ends. In germline, CDR1 is LGHDT, CDR2 YNNKEL (reference sequence). The data originate from a study of vaccination and CD4 T cells after COVID-19. In the study overall: Overlapping spike peptides from SARS-CoV-2, HCoV-NL63, HCoV-OC43 and HCoV-229E served to stimulate the cells.

The source of this sequence is a human donor who had recovered from COVID-19. This chain joins TRBV3-1 and TRBJ2-3; a weak D match, TRBD1 (6 bases). The sequenced material came from CD4+ T cells from blood, cultured in vitro. In nucleotides, the CDR3 is TGTGCCAGCAGCCTCCGACAGGCCAGCACAGATACGCAGTATTTT. Encoded protein: CASSLRQASTDTQYF.